The clone carrying this TCR beta chain was counted ten times or more. Its cognate antigen is unknown. The data are from a study of T cells after yellow fever vaccination. Study-level information: Preparation used SMART-Seq v4 Ultra Low Input for the low-cell-number fractions.

Findings and caveats of the study: Across the CD4 and CD8 compartments, a small share of clonotypes was present in both. Primary-vaccination clones mostly resurfaced post-booster (about 95% CD4, roughly 90% CD8).

Each CDR3 protein is one row after TCRdb ran MiXCR on the 5' RACE reads. The sample has approximately 260,000 distinct CDR3 sequences; 10% to 15% are singletons. This CDR3 spans 16 amino acids. The V gene end was trimmed by 9 bases and the J gene end by 0 bases; junction bases not matched to a gene: 8. Looked up from germline, CDR1 is MDHEN and CDR2 is SYDVKM. The source material was CD4+ T cells sorted from PBMCs, sampled 45 days after the yellow fever booster vaccination. The V and J genes are TRBV28 and TRBJ2-6, with 7 bases that match TRBD1. The sequence derives from a man aged 30-40 years who received the YFV17D yellow fever vaccine. The DNA for the CDR3 is TGTGCCAGTGCCGGGACAGCCTTCTCTGGGGCCAACGTCCTGACTTTC. Translating gives CASAGTAFSGANVLTF.